The rows below give T cell receptor beta chains drawn from one sample of a study of OX40 agonist ivuxolimab in advanced cancers. Assay: immunoSEQ multiplex PCR; the TCRdb copy retains only in-frame clones and omits some. The sample yields 60,000 to 85,000 clones, around 87% seen once. The sample here was CD4+ or CD8+ T cells sorted from blood, taken in a trial of the OX40 agonist ivuxolimab. The origin of the receptors is an adult with an advanced solid tumor such as melanoma, head and neck, liver or kidney cancer. The CDR3 runs from the conserved cysteine through the conserved F or W. Fields, in order: J gene, V gene, D gene, clone size, CDR3 DNA, CDR3 protein. D genes are given only for firm matches. Clone sizes are given selectively: once, few, many, or a class where the clone is expanded.

J gene: TRBJ2-3
V gene: TRBV7-9
D gene: NA
clone size: NA
CDR3 DNA: TGTGCCAGCAGCTTCAGGGGAGACACAGATACGCAGTATTTT
CDR3 protein: CASSFRGDTDTQYF

J gene: TRBJ1-1
V gene: TRBV5-1
D gene: TRBD1
clone size: NA
CDR3 DNA: TGCGCCAGCAGCGTGGACAGGGGCACTGAAGCTTTCTTT
CDR3 protein: CASSVDRGTEAFF

J gene: TRBJ2-5
V gene: TRBV2
D gene: TRBD2
clone size: once
CDR3 DNA: TGTGCCAGCAGGGGACTAGCGGGGAACCAAGAGACCCAGTACTTC
CDR3 protein: CASRGLAGNQETQYF

J gene: TRBJ2-7
V gene: TRBV5-6
D gene: TRBD1
clone size: NA
CDR3 DNA: TGTGCCAGCAGCCACTCCGGGACAGGGGACGAGCAGTACTTC
CDR3 protein: CASSHSGTGDEQYF

J gene: TRBJ2-3
V gene: TRBV10-1
D gene: NA
clone size: NA
CDR3 DNA: TGCGCCAGCAGAAAGGTAGTGATCACAGATACGCAGTATTTT
CDR3 protein: CASRKVVITDTQYF

J gene: TRBJ2-1
V gene: TRBV6-6
D gene: NA
clone size: NA
CDR3 DNA: TGTGCCAGCAGTTACTCGGTCACCAGCTCCTACAATGAGCAGTTCTTC
CDR3 protein: CASSYSVTSSYNEQFF

J gene: TRBJ2-2
V gene: TRBV11-2
D gene: NA
clone size: NA
CDR3 DNA: TGTGCCAGCAGCTCTGGATCGAACACCGGGGAGCTGTTTTTT
CDR3 protein: CASSSGSNTGELFF

J gene: TRBJ1-6
V gene: TRBV7-8
D gene: NA
clone size: NA
CDR3 DNA: TGTGCCAGCAGCCAGGCAGGACCGCTTTATAATTCACCCCTCCACTTT
CDR3 protein: CASSQAGPLYNSPLHF

J gene: TRBJ2-3
V gene: TRBV6-1
D gene: TRBD2
clone size: NA
CDR3 DNA: TGTGCCAGCAGGAGTCGTGGGAGGGCCCAAGATACGCAGTATTTT
CDR3 protein: CASRSRGRAQDTQYF

J gene: TRBJ2-1
V gene: TRBV9
D gene: NA
clone size: NA
CDR3 DNA: TGTGCCAGCAGCGTAGGGAATAGCGAGGCCTACAATGAGCAGTTCTTC
CDR3 protein: CASSVGNSEAYNEQFF

J gene: TRBJ2-1
V gene: TRBV4-2
D gene: NA
clone size: NA
CDR3 DNA: TGTGCCAGCAGTCAGTCTGGGGGGCCGTATGAGCAGTTCTTC
CDR3 protein: CASSQSGGPYEQFF

J gene: TRBJ2-7
V gene: TRBV10-1
D gene: NA
clone size: NA
CDR3 DNA: TGCGCCAGCTCTGATCGGGCGGTTAAGGGGACCTCCTACGAGCAGTACTTC
CDR3 protein: CASSDRAVKGTSYEQYF

J gene: TRBJ2-5
V gene: TRBV11-2
D gene: NA
clone size: NA
CDR3 DNA: TGTGCCAGCAGCTTATCTCCGGCCCAAGAGACCCAGTACTTC
CDR3 protein: CASSLSPAQETQYF

J gene: TRBJ2-3
V gene: TRBV9
D gene: NA
clone size: NA
CDR3 DNA: TGTGCCAGCAGCCAAGAAGGGGGTGGGCAGTATTTT
CDR3 protein: CASSQEGGGQYF

J gene: TRBJ2-5
V gene: TRBV18
D gene: TRBD1
clone size: NA
CDR3 DNA: TGTGCCAGCTCACCCGGACAGGGACAAGAGACCCAGTACTTC
CDR3 protein: CASSPGQGQETQYF

J gene: TRBJ1-2
V gene: TRBV6-5
D gene: NA
clone size: NA
CDR3 DNA: TGTGCCAGCAGTAGATACTCAGGCTTTAACTATGGCTACACCTTC
CDR3 protein: CASSRYSGFNYGYTF

J gene: TRBJ2-5
V gene: TRBV27
D gene: NA
clone size: NA
CDR3 DNA: TGTGCCAGCAGTTTATCTTCAGGGCGAGAGACCCAGTACTTC
CDR3 protein: CASSLSSGRETQYF

J gene: TRBJ2-1
V gene: TRBV5-1
D gene: NA
clone size: NA
CDR3 DNA: TGCGCCAGCAGCTGGTGGCCCTACAATGAGCAGTTCTTC
CDR3 protein: CASSWWPYNEQFF

J gene: TRBJ2-7
V gene: TRBV6-1
D gene: NA
clone size: NA
CDR3 DNA: TGTGCCAGCAGTGAACAGAAGGCCTACGAGCAGTACTTC
CDR3 protein: CASSEQKAYEQYF

J gene: TRBJ2-3
V gene: TRBV18
D gene: TRBD1
clone size: once
CDR3 DNA: TGTGCCAGCTCACGCGACAGGGGATGGACAGATACGCAGTATTTT
CDR3 protein: CASSRDRGWTDTQYF

J gene: TRBJ2-7
V gene: TRBV25-1
D gene: NA
clone size: NA
CDR3 DNA: TGTGCCACCCAATATTCCGGGACGGCGGGCGAGCAGTACTTC
CDR3 protein: CATQYSGTAGEQYF

J gene: TRBJ1-2
V gene: TRBV7-6
D gene: NA
clone size: few
CDR3 DNA: TGTGCCAGCAGCTTAGGGCCAGGGGAATCTAACTATGGCTACACCTTC
CDR3 protein: CASSLGPGESNYGYTF

J gene: TRBJ1-6
V gene: TRBV30
D gene: NA
clone size: NA
CDR3 DNA: TGTGCCTGGAGGGGTCAGGGTAATTCACCCCTCCACTTT
CDR3 protein: CAWRGQGNSPLHF

J gene: TRBJ1-1
V gene: TRBV7-9
D gene: NA
clone size: NA
CDR3 DNA: TGTGCCAGCAGAAGTTCAGGCACTGAAGCTTTCTTT
CDR3 protein: CASRSSGTEAFF

J gene: TRBJ2-3
V gene: TRBV4-2
D gene: TRBD2
clone size: NA
CDR3 DNA: TGTGCCAGCAGCCAAGCCCTTGGGGTAGCGGGAGGCACAGATACGCAGTATTTT
CDR3 protein: CASSQALGVAGGTDTQYF

J gene: TRBJ2-3
V gene: TRBV7-8
D gene: TRBD2
clone size: NA
CDR3 DNA: TGTGCCAGCAGCGCTCTAGGGACTACCTCAGATACGCAGTATTTT
CDR3 protein: CASSALGTTSDTQYF

J gene: TRBJ2-2
V gene: TRBV5-8
D gene: TRBD2
clone size: NA
CDR3 DNA: TGTGCCAGCAGCTTGGTGGGACTAGCGTCCGGGGAGCTGTTTTTT
CDR3 protein: CASSLVGLASGELFF

J gene: TRBJ2-1
V gene: TRBV18
D gene: TRBD2
clone size: NA
CDR3 DNA: TGTGCCAGCTCCGAGCGGGAGAACGACTACAATGAGCAGTTCTTC
CDR3 protein: CASSERENDYNEQFF

J gene: TRBJ2-1
V gene: TRBV5-1
D gene: TRBD1
clone size: NA
CDR3 DNA: TGCGCCAGCAGCTTGACTGTCGGGACAGTAAATGAGCAGTTCTTC
CDR3 protein: CASSLTVGTVNEQFF

J gene: TRBJ1-2
V gene: TRBV7-2
D gene: TRBD1
clone size: NA
CDR3 DNA: TGTGCCAGCAGCGACGGCCAGGGGGCCTATGGCTACACCTTC
CDR3 protein: CASSDGQGAYGYTF

J gene: TRBJ2-3
V gene: TRBV7-6
D gene: NA
clone size: few
CDR3 DNA: TGTGCCAGCAGCCTCCGGGGCGGCACAGATACGCAGTATTTT
CDR3 protein: CASSLRGGTDTQYF

J gene: TRBJ2-3
V gene: TRBV2
D gene: NA
clone size: once
CDR3 DNA: TGTGCCAGCAGTGACAGGGGCCAGGGGGATACGCAGTATTTT
CDR3 protein: CASSDRGQGDTQYF

J gene: TRBJ2-7
V gene: TRBV11-3
D gene: NA
clone size: NA
CDR3 DNA: TGTGCCAGCAGGAATACAGGGTTCTACGAGCAGTACTTC
CDR3 protein: CASRNTGFYEQYF

J gene: TRBJ2-7
V gene: TRBV5-1
D gene: TRBD2
clone size: NA
CDR3 DNA: TGCGCCAGCAGCTTACCGGGGAGCGGGAGCCGGGGTAGCGAGCAGTACTTC
CDR3 protein: CASSLPGSGSRGSEQYF

J gene: TRBJ2-2
V gene: TRBV19
D gene: NA
clone size: NA
CDR3 DNA: TGTGCCAGTAGCAGGACGGCGGGGACCGGGGAGCTGTTTTTT
CDR3 protein: CASSRTAGTGELFF

J gene: TRBJ2-1
V gene: TRBV7-2
D gene: TRBD1
clone size: NA
CDR3 DNA: TGTGCCAGCAAAAGACCGCCGGGACAGGGGACGAATGAGCAGTTCTTC
CDR3 protein: CASKRPPGQGTNEQFF

J gene: TRBJ1-5
V gene: TRBV27
D gene: TRBD1
clone size: once
CDR3 DNA: TGTGCCAGCAGTCAACAGGGGGGTCAGCCCCAGCATTTT
CDR3 protein: CASSQQGGQPQHF

J gene: TRBJ1-2
V gene: TRBV7-9
D gene: NA
clone size: NA
CDR3 DNA: TGTGCCAGCGGCGGACGAGCCGATGGCTACACCTTC
CDR3 protein: CASGGRADGYTF

J gene: TRBJ1-6
V gene: TRBV7-2
D gene: NA
clone size: NA
CDR3 DNA: TGTGCCAGCAGCCTCGCGCTGAGCTCCTATAATTCACCCCTCCACTTT
CDR3 protein: CASSLALSSYNSPLHF